A selection of T cell receptor beta chains follows, all from one sample in a study of cytomegalovirus exposure and HLA in healthy donors. Data came from immunoSEQ multiplex PCR; TCRdb stores just in-frame clones and leaves some out. The sample table sets out about 130,000 clones. Sequencing used PBMCs. The receptors derive from a young man in good health and CMV-seronegative. The CDR3 runs from the conserved cysteine through the conserved F or W. A D gene is named only where the DNA matches it firmly.

d_call v_call cdr3_aa
TRBD2 TRBV7-8 CASSRGGMAGRSYEQYF
NA TRBV2 CASSDQGLSYEQYF
TRBD1 TRBV2 CASRDGDRVAREQYF
NA TRBV5-1 CASSLGTVGTNTGELFF
NA TRBV6-1 CASSEVVRGYEQYF
NA TRBV7-2 CASSLFGVTGELFF
TRBD2 TRBV7-3 CASSLFPSGGDSYNEQFF
TRBD2 TRBV10-2 CASSESSGRAPYEQYF
TRBD2 TRBV29-1 CSAQRGVQETQYF
TRBD1 TRBV29-1 CSVEDSGTGSYEQYF
TRBD2 TRBV6-1 CASSRGRLDNEQFF
TRBD1 TRBV30 CAWNGDRAYEQYF
TRBD1 TRBV6-1 CASRKGQGAYEQYF
TRBD1 TRBV30 CAWKQGVNTEAFF
NA TRBV19 CASSIRRGNTEAFF
TRBD1 TRBV6-5 CASSYSGQGFLGEQYF
NA TRBV6-7 CASSYPILALYNEQFF
TRBD1 TRBV5-5 CASNLGTGRGNSPLHF
TRBD1 TRBV6-5 CASSGSRDRTFEAFF
NA TRBV19 CATFKNTIYF
TRBD1 TRBV28 CASRTGQRNTIYF
NA TRBV9 CASSPGSGQTYEQYF